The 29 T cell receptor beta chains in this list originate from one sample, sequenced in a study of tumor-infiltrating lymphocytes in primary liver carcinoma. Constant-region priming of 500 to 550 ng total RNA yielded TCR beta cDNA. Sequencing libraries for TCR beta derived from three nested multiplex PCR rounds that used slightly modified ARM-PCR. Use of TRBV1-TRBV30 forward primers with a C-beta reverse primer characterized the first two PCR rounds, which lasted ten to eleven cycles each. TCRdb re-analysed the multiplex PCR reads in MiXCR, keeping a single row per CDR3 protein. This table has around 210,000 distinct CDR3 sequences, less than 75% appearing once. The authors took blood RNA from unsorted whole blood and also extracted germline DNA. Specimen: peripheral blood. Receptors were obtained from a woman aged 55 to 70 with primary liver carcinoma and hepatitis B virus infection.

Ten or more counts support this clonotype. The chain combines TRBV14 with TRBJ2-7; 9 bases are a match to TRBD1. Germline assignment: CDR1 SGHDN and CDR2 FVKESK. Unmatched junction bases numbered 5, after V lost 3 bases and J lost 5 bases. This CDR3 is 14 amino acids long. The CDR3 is CASSHLRQGDEQYF. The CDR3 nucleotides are TGTGCCAGCAGCCACCTAAGACAGGGGGACGAGCAGTACTTC.

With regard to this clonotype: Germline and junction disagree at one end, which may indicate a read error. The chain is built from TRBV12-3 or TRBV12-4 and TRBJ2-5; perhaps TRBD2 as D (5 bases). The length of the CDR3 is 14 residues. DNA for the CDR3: TGTGCCAGTAGTTTGAGGCTAGCTGAAGATACCCAGTACTTC. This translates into CASSLRLAEDTQYF.

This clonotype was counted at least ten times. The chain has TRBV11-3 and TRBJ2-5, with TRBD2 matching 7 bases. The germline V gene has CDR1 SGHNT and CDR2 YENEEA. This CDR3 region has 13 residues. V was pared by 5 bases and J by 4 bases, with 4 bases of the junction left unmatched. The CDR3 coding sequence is TGTGCCAGCAGCGAGGGGAGGGCAGAGACCCAGTACTTC. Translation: CASSEGRAETQYF.

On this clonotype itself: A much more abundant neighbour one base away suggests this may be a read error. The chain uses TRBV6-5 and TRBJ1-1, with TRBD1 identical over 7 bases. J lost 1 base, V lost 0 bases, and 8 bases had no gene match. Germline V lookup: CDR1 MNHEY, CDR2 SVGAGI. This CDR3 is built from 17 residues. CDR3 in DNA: TGTGCCAGCAGTTACTCGACAGGGAGGATCAGGAACACTGAAGCTTTCTTT. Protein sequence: CASSYSTGRIRNTEAFF.

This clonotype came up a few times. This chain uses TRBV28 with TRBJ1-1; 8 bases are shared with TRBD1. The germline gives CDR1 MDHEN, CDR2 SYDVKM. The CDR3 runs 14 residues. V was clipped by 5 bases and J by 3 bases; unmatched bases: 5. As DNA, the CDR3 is TGTGCCAGCAGTACGACAGGGGTGGACACTGAAGCTTTCTTT. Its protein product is CASSTTGVDTEAFF.

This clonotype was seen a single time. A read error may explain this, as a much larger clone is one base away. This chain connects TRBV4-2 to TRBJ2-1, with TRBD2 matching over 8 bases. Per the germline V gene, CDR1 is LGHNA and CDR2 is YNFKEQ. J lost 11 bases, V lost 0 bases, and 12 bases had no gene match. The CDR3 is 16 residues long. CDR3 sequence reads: CASSQDTGGLLFQQFF. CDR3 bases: TGTGCCAGCAGCCAAGATACGGGAGGGCTCCTTTTTCAGCAGTTCTTC.

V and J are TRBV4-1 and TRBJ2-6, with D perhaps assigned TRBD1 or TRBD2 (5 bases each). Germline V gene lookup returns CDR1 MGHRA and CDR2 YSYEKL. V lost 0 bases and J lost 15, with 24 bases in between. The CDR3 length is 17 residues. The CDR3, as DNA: TGCGCCAGCAGCCAAGAGGGGGTGGGGTCTGGGGCCAAAGCCCTGACTTTC. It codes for CASSQEGVGSGAKALTF.

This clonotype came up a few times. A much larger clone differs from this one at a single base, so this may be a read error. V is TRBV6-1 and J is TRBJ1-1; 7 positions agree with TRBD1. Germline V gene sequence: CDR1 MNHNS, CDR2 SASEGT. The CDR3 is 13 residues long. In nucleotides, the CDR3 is TGTGTCAGCAGCCGGGACAGCACTTTAGAAGCTTTCTTT. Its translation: CVSSRDSTLEAFF.

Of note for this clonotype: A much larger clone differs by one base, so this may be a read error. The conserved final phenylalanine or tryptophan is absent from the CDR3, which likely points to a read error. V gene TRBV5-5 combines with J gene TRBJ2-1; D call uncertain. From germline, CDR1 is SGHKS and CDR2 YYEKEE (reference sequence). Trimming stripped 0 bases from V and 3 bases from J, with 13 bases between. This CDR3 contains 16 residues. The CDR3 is CASSLDTQHNYNEQFI. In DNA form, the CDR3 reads TGTGCCAGCAGCTTGGATACCCAACACAACTACAATGAGCAGTTCATC.

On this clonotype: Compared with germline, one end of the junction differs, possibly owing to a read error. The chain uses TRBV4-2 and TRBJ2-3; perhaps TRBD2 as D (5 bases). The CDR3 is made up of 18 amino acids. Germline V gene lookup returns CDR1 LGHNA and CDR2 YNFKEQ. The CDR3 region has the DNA TGTACCAGCAGCCAATTAGGGCAAGCGGCAGCCAGCACAGATACGCAGTATTTT. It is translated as CTSSQLGQAAASTDTQYF.

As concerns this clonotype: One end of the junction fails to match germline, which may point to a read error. The CDR3 DNA reads as TGTACCAGCAAGAGAGCGGGAGTCGGCAATGAGCTGTTCTTC. The encoded protein is CTSKRAGVGNELFF. V usage is TRBV11-3 and J usage is TRBJ2-1; 8 nucleotides match TRBD2. CDR3 length: 14 residues. CDR1 is SGHNT and CDR2 is YENEEA in the germline V gene. Filled out from reference TRBV11-3 and TRBJ2-1, the complete variable domain reads EAGVVQSPRYKIIEKKQPVAFWCNPISGHNTLYWYLQNLGQGPELLIRYENEEAVDDSQLPKDRFSAERLKGVDSTLKIQPAELGDSAVYLCTSKRAGVGNELFFGPGTRLTVL.

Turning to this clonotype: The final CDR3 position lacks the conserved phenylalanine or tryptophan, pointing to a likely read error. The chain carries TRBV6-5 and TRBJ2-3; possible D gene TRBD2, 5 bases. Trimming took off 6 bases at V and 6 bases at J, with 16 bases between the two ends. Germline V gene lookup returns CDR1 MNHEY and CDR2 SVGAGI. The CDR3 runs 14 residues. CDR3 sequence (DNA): TGTGCCAGCAGGACTAACGGAAGTCGTGATACGCAGTATCTT. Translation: CASRTNGSRDTQYL.

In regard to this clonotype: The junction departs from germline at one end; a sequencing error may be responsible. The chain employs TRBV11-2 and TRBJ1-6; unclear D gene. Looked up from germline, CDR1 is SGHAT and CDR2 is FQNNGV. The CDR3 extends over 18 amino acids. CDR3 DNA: TGTGCCACCGGTCTGTTAAGGACGGGTTCCCACAATAATTTACCCCTCCACTTT. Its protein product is CATGLLRTGSHNNLPLHF. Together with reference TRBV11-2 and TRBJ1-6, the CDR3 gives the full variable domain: EAGVAQSPRYKIIEKRQSVAFWCNPISGHATLYWYQQILGQGPKLLIQFQNNGVVDDSQLPKDRFSAERLKGVDSTLKIQPAKLEDSAVYLCATGLLRTGSHNNLPLHFGNGTRLTVT.

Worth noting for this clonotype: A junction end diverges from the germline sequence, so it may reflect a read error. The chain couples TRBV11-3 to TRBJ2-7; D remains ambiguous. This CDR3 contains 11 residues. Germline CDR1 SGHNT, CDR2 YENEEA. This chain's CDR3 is CSSRYIDEQYF. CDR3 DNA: TGTTCCAGCAGGTATATCGACGAGCAGTACTTC.

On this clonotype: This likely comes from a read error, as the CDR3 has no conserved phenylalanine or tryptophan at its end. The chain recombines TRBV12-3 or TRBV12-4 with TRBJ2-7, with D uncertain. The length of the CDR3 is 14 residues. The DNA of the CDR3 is TGTGCCTGCAGTTTACGGCATCGGTCCTACGAGCAGTACTTA. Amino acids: CACSLRHRSYEQYL.

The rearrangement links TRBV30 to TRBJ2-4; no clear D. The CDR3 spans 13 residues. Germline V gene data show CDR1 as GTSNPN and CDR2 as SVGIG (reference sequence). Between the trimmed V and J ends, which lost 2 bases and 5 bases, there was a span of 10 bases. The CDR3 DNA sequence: TGTGCCTGGAGTCTCTACCAGGAAAACATTCAGTACTTC. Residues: CAWSLYQENIQYF.

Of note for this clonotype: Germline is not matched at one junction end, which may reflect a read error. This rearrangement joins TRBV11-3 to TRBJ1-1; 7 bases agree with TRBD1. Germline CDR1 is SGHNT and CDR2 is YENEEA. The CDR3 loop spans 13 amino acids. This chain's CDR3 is CASSPSRDSRAFF. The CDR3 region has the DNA TGTGCTAGCAGCCCCTCCCGGGACAGCAGGGCTTTCTTT. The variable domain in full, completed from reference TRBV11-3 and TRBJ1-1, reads EAGVVQSPRYKIIEKKQPVAFWCNPISGHNTLYWYLQNLGQGPELLIRYENEEAVDDSQLPKDRFSAERLKGVDSTLKIQPAELGDSAVYLCASSPSRDSRAFFGQGTRLTVV.

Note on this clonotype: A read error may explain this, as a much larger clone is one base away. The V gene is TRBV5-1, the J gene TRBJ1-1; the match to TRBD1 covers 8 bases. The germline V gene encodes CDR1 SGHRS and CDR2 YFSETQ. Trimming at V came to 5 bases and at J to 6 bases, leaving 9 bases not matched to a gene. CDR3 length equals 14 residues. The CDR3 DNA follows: TGCGCCAGCAGACCGGACAGGGTCCGGTCTGAAGCTTTCTTT. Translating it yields CASRPDRVRSEAFF.

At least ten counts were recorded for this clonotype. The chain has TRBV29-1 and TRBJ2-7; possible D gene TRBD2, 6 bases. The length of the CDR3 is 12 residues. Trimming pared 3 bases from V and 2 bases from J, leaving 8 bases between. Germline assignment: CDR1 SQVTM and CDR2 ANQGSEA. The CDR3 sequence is CSVDRRAYEQYF. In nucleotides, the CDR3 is TGCAGCGTTGACAGGAGGGCCTACGAGCAGTACTTC.

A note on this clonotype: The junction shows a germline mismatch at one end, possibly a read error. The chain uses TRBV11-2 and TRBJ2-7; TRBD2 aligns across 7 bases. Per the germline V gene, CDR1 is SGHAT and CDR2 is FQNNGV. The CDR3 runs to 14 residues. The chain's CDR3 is CVSSTSWGGYEQYF. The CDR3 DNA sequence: TGTGTCAGCAGCACCTCATGGGGGGGTTACGAGCAGTACTTC. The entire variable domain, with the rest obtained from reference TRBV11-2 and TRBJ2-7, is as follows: EAGVAQSPRYKIIEKRQSVAFWCNPISGHATLYWYQQILGQGPKLLIQFQNNGVVDDSQLPKDRFSAERLKGVDSTLKIQPAKLEDSAVYLCVSSTSWGGYEQYFGPGTRLTVT.

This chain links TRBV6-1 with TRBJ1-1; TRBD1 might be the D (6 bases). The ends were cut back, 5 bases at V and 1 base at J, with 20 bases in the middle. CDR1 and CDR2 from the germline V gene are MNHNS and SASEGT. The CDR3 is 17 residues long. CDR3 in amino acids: CASSKEWLGAGNTEAFF. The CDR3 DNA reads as TGTGCCAGCAGTAAAGAATGGTTGGGGGCGGGGAACACTGAAGCTTTCTTT.

CDR3 nucleotides: TGTGCCAGCAGCTTACAGGGGTTTCAGCCCCAGCATTTT. Translated, it gives CASSLQGFQPQHF. The chain uses TRBV5-5 and TRBJ1-5; 7 bases fit TRBD1. This CDR3 comprises 13 residues. The V segment lost 2 bases and the J segment 6 bases; nucleotides outside the gene matches: 2. Germline V gene lookup returns CDR1 SGHKS and CDR2 YYEKEE (reference sequence).

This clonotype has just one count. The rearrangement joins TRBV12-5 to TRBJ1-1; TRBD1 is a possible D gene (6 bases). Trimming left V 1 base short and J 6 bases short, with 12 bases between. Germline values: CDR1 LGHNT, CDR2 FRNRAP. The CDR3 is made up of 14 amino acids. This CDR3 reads CASGLGQRGAEAFF. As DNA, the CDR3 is TGTGCTAGTGGTTTGGGACAGAGGGGGGCTGAAGCTTTCTTT.

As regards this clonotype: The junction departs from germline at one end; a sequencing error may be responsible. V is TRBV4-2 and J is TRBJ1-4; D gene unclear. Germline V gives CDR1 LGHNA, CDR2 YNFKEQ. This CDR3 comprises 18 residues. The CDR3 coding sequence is TGTGTCAGCAGCCAAGACATTGTATTCGACAAAGGGAATGAAAAACTGTTTTTT. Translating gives CVSSQDIVFDKGNEKLFF.

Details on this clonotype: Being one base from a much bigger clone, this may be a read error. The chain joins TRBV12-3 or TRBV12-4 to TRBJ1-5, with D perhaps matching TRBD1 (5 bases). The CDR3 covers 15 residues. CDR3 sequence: CTSSLTGTGNQPQHF. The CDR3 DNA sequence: TGTACCAGCAGTTTAACGGGGACGGGTAATCAGCCCCAGCATTTT.

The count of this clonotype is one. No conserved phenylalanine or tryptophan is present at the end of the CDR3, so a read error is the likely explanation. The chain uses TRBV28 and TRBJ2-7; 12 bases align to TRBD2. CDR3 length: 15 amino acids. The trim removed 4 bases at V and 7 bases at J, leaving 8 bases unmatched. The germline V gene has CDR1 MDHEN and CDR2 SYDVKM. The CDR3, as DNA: TGTGCCAGCAGTTCCAGACTAGCGGGAGTAGAGGAGCAGTACTGC. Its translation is CASSSRLAGVEEQYC.

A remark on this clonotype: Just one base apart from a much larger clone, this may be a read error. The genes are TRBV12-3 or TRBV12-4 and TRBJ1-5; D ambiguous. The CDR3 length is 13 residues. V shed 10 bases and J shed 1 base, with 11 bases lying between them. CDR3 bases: TGTGCCAACACCAGGTCAAGCAATCAGCCCCAGCATTTT. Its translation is CANTRSSNQPQHF.

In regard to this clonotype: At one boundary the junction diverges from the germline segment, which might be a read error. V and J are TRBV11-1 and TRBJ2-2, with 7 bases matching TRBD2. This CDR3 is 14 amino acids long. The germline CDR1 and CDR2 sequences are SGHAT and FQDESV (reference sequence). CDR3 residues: CASNTSREAGELFF. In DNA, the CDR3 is TGTGCCAGCAACACGAGCAGGGAGGCGGGGGAGCTGTTTTTC.

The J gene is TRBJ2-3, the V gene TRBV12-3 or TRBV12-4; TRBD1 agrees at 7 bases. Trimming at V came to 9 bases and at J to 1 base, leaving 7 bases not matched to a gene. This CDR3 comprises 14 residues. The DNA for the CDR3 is TGTGCCAGGAGGGTAACAGGGGGCACAGATACGCAGTATTTT. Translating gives CARRVTGGTDTQYF.